Listed below are T cell receptor beta chains from one sample, sequenced in a study of neoadjuvant anti-PD-1 for oral cavity cancer. Libraries were prepared by immunoSEQ multiplex PCR; TCRdb keeps only in-frame clonotypes and omits some of them. There are more than 50,000 clones in the sample; 70% to 85% occur only once, and just over 2.5% lies in the top ten. The material was PBMCs, obtained before nivolumab (anti-PD-1) treatment. All receptors come from a person between 40 and 85 years old with oral cavity squamous cell carcinoma. The CDR3 runs from the conserved cysteine through the conserved F or W. The D gene is left open where the match is weak. Rows give clone size only sometimes, using once, few, many, or a class for an expanded clone.

clone size: .
J gene: TRBJ1-1
D gene: TRBD1
V gene: TRBV19
CDR3 DNA: TGTGCCACTAAGACCGTTGGCTGGGACAGGGGAGACACTGAAGCTTTCTTT
CDR3 protein: CATKTVGWDRGDTEAFF

clone size: .
J gene: TRBJ2-1
D gene: TRBD2
V gene: TRBV30
CDR3 DNA: TGTGCCTGGACCCCCGGTCGGACTAGCAATGAGCAGTTCTTC
CDR3 protein: CAWTPGRTSNEQFF

clone size: .
J gene: TRBJ1-1
D gene: .
V gene: TRBV2
CDR3 DNA: TGTGCCAGCAGTGATGACAGGTACACTGAAGCTTTCTTT
CDR3 protein: CASSDDRYTEAFF

clone size: .
J gene: TRBJ1-4
D gene: .
V gene: TRBV5-6
CDR3 DNA: TGTGCCAGCAGCCCGGGGGTTAGAAGTGAAAAACTGTTTTTT
CDR3 protein: CASSPGVRSEKLFF

clone size: once
J gene: TRBJ1-1
D gene: .
V gene: TRBV15
CDR3 DNA: TGTGCCACCAGTTTGGGTGATTTGGCCACTGAAGCTTTCTTT
CDR3 protein: CATSLGDLATEAFF

clone size: .
J gene: TRBJ1-5
D gene: TRBD1
V gene: TRBV27
CDR3 DNA: TGTGCCAGCAGACCCACAGGGGTTAGCAATCAGCCCCAGCATTTT
CDR3 protein: CASRPTGVSNQPQHF

clone size: .
J gene: TRBJ1-2
D gene: .
V gene: TRBV5-4
CDR3 DNA: TGTGCCAGCAGCGAGGGCCTTAACTATGGCTACACCTTC
CDR3 protein: CASSEGLNYGYTF

clone size: .
J gene: TRBJ1-2
D gene: TRBD1
V gene: TRBV29-1
CDR3 DNA: TGCACCTTTTCAGACAGGGTGGACGGCTACACCTTC
CDR3 protein: CTFSDRVDGYTF

clone size: few
J gene: TRBJ2-4
D gene: .
V gene: TRBV11-2
CDR3 DNA: TGTGCCAGCAGCTTAATGCTCGCGGCGTCAAACATTCAGTACTTC
CDR3 protein: CASSLMLAASNIQYF

clone size: .
J gene: TRBJ1-2
D gene: .
V gene: TRBV5-1
CDR3 DNA: TGCGCCAGCAGCTTGGCCGGAGAGGCGTCCTATGGCTACACCTTC
CDR3 protein: CASSLAGEASYGYTF

clone size: .
J gene: TRBJ1-5
D gene: .
V gene: TRBV28
CDR3 DNA: TGTGCCAGCAGTCTCGTAAGCAATCAGCCCCAGCATTTT
CDR3 protein: CASSLVSNQPQHF

clone size: few
J gene: TRBJ1-3
D gene: .
V gene: TRBV4-1
CDR3 DNA: TGCGCCAGCAGCCAAGATTGGGGGGTCGGAAACACCATATATTTT
CDR3 protein: CASSQDWGVGNTIYF

clone size: .
J gene: TRBJ2-7
D gene: TRBD1
V gene: TRBV2
CDR3 DNA: TGTGCCAGCAGGGTGGACAGGATAGACGAGCAGTACTTC
CDR3 protein: CASRVDRIDEQYF

clone size: .
J gene: TRBJ1-6
D gene: .
V gene: TRBV6-5
CDR3 DNA: TGTGCCAGTTCGACCTATAATTCACCCCTCCACTTT
CDR3 protein: CASSTYNSPLHF

clone size: .
J gene: TRBJ2-7
D gene: .
V gene: TRBV5-1
CDR3 DNA: TGCGCCAGCAGCGCCGGGACGAATTACGAGCAGTACTTC
CDR3 protein: CASSAGTNYEQYF

clone size: .
J gene: TRBJ2-7
D gene: TRBD1
V gene: TRBV19
CDR3 DNA: TGTGCCAGTAGTCCGGGACAGAAATACGAGCAGTACTTC
CDR3 protein: CASSPGQKYEQYF

clone size: .
J gene: TRBJ2-7
D gene: TRBD2
V gene: TRBV12-5
CDR3 DNA: TGTGCTAGTGCCCACGGGGGGACCTACGAGCAGTACTTC
CDR3 protein: CASAHGGTYEQYF

clone size: few
J gene: TRBJ1-6
D gene: .
V gene: TRBV5-1
CDR3 DNA: TGCGCCAGCAGTAACGCGGGGTTTGATTCACCCCTCCACTTT
CDR3 protein: CASSNAGFDSPLHF

clone size: .
J gene: TRBJ1-4
D gene: .
V gene: TRBV5-5
CDR3 DNA: TGTGCCAGCAGCCTGGGACCTTCCACAACTAATGAAAAACTGTTTTTT
CDR3 protein: CASSLGPSTTNEKLFF

clone size: .
J gene: TRBJ2-2
D gene: TRBD2
V gene: TRBV7-3
CDR3 DNA: TGTGCCAGTCCGCGAGGACTAGCGGGATCAGCGAACACCGGGGAGCTGTTTTTT
CDR3 protein: CASPRGLAGSANTGELFF

clone size: few
J gene: TRBJ2-7
D gene: .
V gene: TRBV13
CDR3 DNA: TGTGCCAGCACGGGAAATCTCTACGAGCAGTACTTC
CDR3 protein: CASTGNLYEQYF

clone size: .
J gene: TRBJ1-5
D gene: .
V gene: TRBV2
CDR3 DNA: TGTGCCAGCAGTCGGGGGGCGCAGAAAAATCAGCCCCAGCATTTT
CDR3 protein: CASSRGAQKNQPQHF